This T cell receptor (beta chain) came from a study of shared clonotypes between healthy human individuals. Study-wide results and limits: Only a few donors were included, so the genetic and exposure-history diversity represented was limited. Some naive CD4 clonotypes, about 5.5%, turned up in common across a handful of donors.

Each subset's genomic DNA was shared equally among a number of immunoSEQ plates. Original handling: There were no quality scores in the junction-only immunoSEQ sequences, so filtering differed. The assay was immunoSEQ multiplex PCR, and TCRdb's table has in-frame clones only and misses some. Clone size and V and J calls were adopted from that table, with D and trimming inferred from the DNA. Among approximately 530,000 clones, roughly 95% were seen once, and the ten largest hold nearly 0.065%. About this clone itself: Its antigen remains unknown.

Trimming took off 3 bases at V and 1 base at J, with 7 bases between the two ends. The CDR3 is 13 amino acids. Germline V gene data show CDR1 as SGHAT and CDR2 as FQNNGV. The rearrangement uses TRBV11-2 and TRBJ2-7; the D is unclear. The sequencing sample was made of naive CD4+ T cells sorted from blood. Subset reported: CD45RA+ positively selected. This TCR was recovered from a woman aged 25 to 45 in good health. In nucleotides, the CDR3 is TGTGCCAGCAGCTTTGGGGATTCCTACGAGCAGTACTTC. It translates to CASSFGDSYEQYF.